This T cell receptor (beta chain) was observed in a study of blood T cell repertoires in COVID-19. Study in general: T cells, B-cell-depleted T cells, or PBMCs supplied cDNA or gDNA.

V gave up 6 bases and J gave up 1 base; unmatched junction bases: 1. This CDR3 region has 13 residues. In germline, CDR1 is LNHDA, CDR2 SQIVND (reference sequence). Per the original data handling: By means of reference gene primer amplification, nucleated cell counts were estimated. Measured with immunoSEQ multiplex PCR; TCRdb has only the in-frame clones, and not every one. Clone size and V and J calls were adopted from that table, with D and trimming inferred from the DNA. This sample has approximately 90,000 clones, with less than 90% found just once. The chain uses TRBV19 and TRBJ1-1; 8 bases fit TRBD1. The source material was peripheral blood. The receptor was isolated from an elderly man with active or convalescent COVID-19. The CDR3 region is CASRGTGNTEAFF. DNA of the CDR3: TGTGCCAGTAGGGGGACAGGGAACACTGAAGCTTTCTTT. The whole variable domain, remainder taken from reference TRBV19 and TRBJ1-1, is DGGITQSPKYLFRKEGQNVTLSCEQNLNHDAMYWYRQDPGQGLRLIYYSQIVNDFQKGDIAEGYSVSREKKESFPLTVTSAQKNPTAFYLCASRGTGNTEAFFGQGTRLTVV.